Following are 7 T cell receptor beta chains from one sample sequenced in a study of patients and donors after allogeneic stem cell transplantation. TCRdb passed the RT-PCR reads through MiXCR, listing each CDR3 protein once. The table records about 100,000 distinct CDR3 sequences, over 30% of them present only once. Sequencing was done on a sample of blood, either unsorted or a sorted T cell fraction (not recorded which). Receptor source: a human donor who was either an allogeneic HSCT recipient or a stem cell or donor lymphocyte infusion donor (not recorded which). It is not recorded whose cells these are; they may come from a transplant donor.

This clonotype was counted a few times. This chain uses TRBV11-2 with TRBJ2-2; 8 positions agree with TRBD2. The CDR3 has 17 amino acids. CDR1 is SGHAT, CDR2 FQNNGV, per germline. V shed 6 bases, J shed 0 bases, and the junction held 9 bases outside the gene matches. The CDR3 coding sequence is TGTGCCAGCAGGACTGTAAAGGGACTAGCGAACACCGGGGAGCTGTTTTTT. Translated, it gives CASRTVKGLANTGELFF.

This chain joins TRBV27 and TRBJ1-2; 7 bases are shared with TRBD1. V was pared by 5 bases and J by 8 bases, with 8 bases of the junction left unmatched. The CDR3 has 13 amino acids. CDR1 is MNHEY, CDR2 SMNVEV, per germline (reference sequence). This CDR3 is CASSPWTGLGYTF. The CDR3, as DNA: TGTGCCAGCAGTCCCTGGACAGGATTGGGCTACACCTTC.

The chain carries TRBV6-5 and TRBJ1-1, with D unresolved. CDR3 size: 13 residues. Germline CDR1 reads MNHEY; CDR2 reads SVGAGI. Between the trimmed V and J ends, which lost 6 bases and 1 base, there was a span of 9 bases. The CDR3 reads CASRRTENTEAFF. In DNA form, the CDR3 reads TGTGCCAGCAGAAGGACGGAGAACACTGAAGCTTTCTTT.

CDR3 nucleotides: TGTGCCAGTAAGAAGCGAGATCTGACCGGGGAGCTGTTTTTT. Translating gives CASKKRDLTGELFF. The chain links TRBV19 to TRBJ2-2; D unresolved. The CDR3 totals 14 residues. Germline loops: CDR1 LNHDA, CDR2 SQIVND (reference sequence). Trimming shortened V by 7 bases and J by 5 bases, and 14 bases separated the two germline ends. The whole variable domain, remainder taken from reference TRBV19 and TRBJ2-2, is DGGITQSPKYLFRKEGQNVTLSCEQNLNHDAMYWYRQDPGQGLRLIYYSQIVNDFQKGDIAEGYSVSREKKESFPLTVTSAQKNPTAFYLCASKKRDLTGELFFGEGSRLTVL.

This clonotype was recorded a few times. The rearrangement joins TRBV29-1 to TRBJ1-1; tentatively, D is TRBD1 (5 bases). This CDR3 contains 19 residues. V was pared by 3 bases and J by 1 base, with 27 bases between. Germline values: CDR1 SQVTM, CDR2 ANQGSEA. CDR3 sequence: CSVEASIRDEGIGNTEAFF. The DNA for the CDR3 is TGCAGCGTTGAGGCTTCAATCAGGGATGAGGGTATTGGGAACACTGAAGCTTTCTTT.

This chain joins TRBV27 and TRBJ2-2; D perhaps matches TRBD1 (5 bases). There are 16 residues in the CDR3. Trimming shortened V by 2 bases and J by 1 base, and 11 bases separated the two germline ends. Germline CDR1 reads MNHEY; CDR2 reads SMNVEV (reference sequence). The CDR3 is CASSLGQGWNTGELFF. CDR3 nucleotides: TGTGCCAGCAGTTTAGGTCAGGGTTGGAACACCGGGGAGCTGTTTTTT.

This sequence joins TRBV6-2 or TRBV6-3 and TRBJ2-2; D is perhaps TRBD2 (5 bases). The CDR3 runs to 16 residues. V was pared by 4 bases and J by 3 bases, with 15 bases between. CDR1 MNHEY and CDR2 SVGEGT come from the germline V gene. CDR3 DNA sequence: TGTGCCAGCAGTTTCCGGACTTTCGTGTACACCGGGGAGCTGTTTTTT. This translates into CASSFRTFVYTGELFF.